One sample yielded the 21 T cell receptor beta chains listed below, sequenced in a study of blood T cell repertoires in COVID-19. Measured with immunoSEQ multiplex PCR; TCRdb has only the in-frame clones, and not every one. Here the sample spans 130,000 or so clones, roughly four fifths being singletons. The sequencing input was peripheral blood. The receptors here all came from a human donor in a cohort sampled during active COVID-19.

In its sample, this clone was seen once. V gene TRBV28 combines with J gene TRBJ1-2; no reliable D call. CDR1 MDHEN and CDR2 SYDVKM come from the germline V gene. The V gene lost 6 bases and the J gene lost 1 base, with 18 bases spanning the gap. The CDR3 has 16 residues. DNA for the CDR3: TGTGCCAGCAGCTCTCTAGGCGGGGATAATAACTATGGCTACACCTTC. Translated, it gives CASSSLGGDNNYGYTF.

In its sample, this clone was seen once. The chain employs TRBV19 and TRBJ1-6, with D tentatively TRBD1 (6 bases). The V end lost 5 bases, the J end lost 7 bases, and 15 bases lay between the germline ends. Germline CDR1 is LNHDA and CDR2 is SQIVND (reference sequence). CDR3 length equals 15 residues. The CDR3 protein is CASSSGTLDNSPLHF. CDR3 sequence (DNA): TGTGCCAGTAGTTCTGGGACACTGGACAATTCACCCCTCCACTTT.

The chain is built from TRBV5-1 and TRBJ2-5; tentative D call: TRBD1 (6 bases). Germline assignment: CDR1 SGHRS and CDR2 YFSETQ. CDR3 length: 13 residues. The V end was cut by 6 bases, the J end by 1 base, with 10 bases between. The CDR3 reads CASNDRSQETQYF. The CDR3 DNA reads TGCGCCAGCAACGACAGGAGCCAAGAGACCCAGTACTTC.

The V call is TRBV6-5, the J call TRBJ1-5; no definite D call. Germline V gene sequence: CDR1 MNHEY, CDR2 SVGAGI. Between the trimmed V and J ends, which lost 6 bases and 5 bases, there was a span of 11 bases. The CDR3 has 13 amino acids. This CDR3 reads CASRDSRDQPQHF. CDR3 DNA sequence: TGTGCCAGCAGGGACTCCCGGGATCAGCCCCAGCATTTT.

The chain carries TRBV10-1 and TRBJ1-5; 8 bases agree with TRBD1. Losses at the gene ends were 7 bases for V and 5 bases for J; bases not matched to a gene: 28. From germline, CDR1 is WNHNN and CDR2 SYGVQD (reference sequence). The CDR3 length is 21 residues. CDR3 region: CASISSVGAQGALWEDQPQHF. For the CDR3, the DNA is TGCGCCAGCATAAGTTCCGTGGGTGCGCAGGGGGCGCTGTGGGAGGATCAGCCCCAGCATTTT.

V and J are TRBV7-9 and TRBJ2-7; 7 bases are a match to TRBD2. The CDR3 loop spans 18 amino acids. V was clipped by 5 bases and J by 5 bases; unmatched bases: 21. In germline, CDR1 is SEHNR, CDR2 FQNEAQ (reference sequence). This CDR3 is CASSPRSPGLERINEQYF. CDR3 DNA: TGTGCCAGCAGCCCCCGGTCACCAGGACTAGAAAGAATAAACGAGCAGTACTTC.

This sequence joins TRBV11-2 and TRBJ2-7; tentatively, D is TRBD1 (8 bases). Trimming stripped 1 base from V and 5 bases from J, with 15 bases between. CDR3 length: 15 residues. The V gene's germline CDR1 is SGHAT and CDR2 FQNNGV. CDR3 bases: TGTGCCAGCAGCTTAGGTAGGACAGGGAGGGACGAGCAGTACTTC. As protein: CASSLGRTGRDEQYF.

Only a few counts were recorded for this clone. This chain joins TRBV27 and TRBJ2-7; 9 bases match TRBD2. This CDR3 contains 14 residues. The V segment lost 6 bases and the J segment 6 bases; nucleotides outside the gene matches: 9. Germline V CDR1 and CDR2: MNHEY, SMNVEV (reference sequence). The CDR3 spells CASRVRGGRGEQYF. As DNA, the CDR3 is TGTGCCAGCAGGGTAAGGGGCGGGAGGGGCGAGCAGTACTTC.

V usage is TRBV5-6 and J usage is TRBJ2-1; 7 bases match TRBD2. Losses at the gene ends were 1 base for V and 7 bases for J; bases not matched to a gene: 8. Germline values: CDR1 SGHDT, CDR2 YYEEEE. This CDR3 comprises 15 residues. CDR3 DNA sequence: TGTGCCAGCAGCTTGCTGGCGGGAGAAGGGAATGAGCAGTTCTTC. Protein: CASSLLAGEGNEQFF.

This clone was seen only a few times. The chain has TRBV28 and TRBJ2-3; a weak D match, TRBD2 (9 bases). The length of the CDR3 is 14 residues. The V and J ends lost 11 bases and 2 bases respectively, with 17 bases between them. Per germline, CDR1 MDHEN and CDR2 SYDVKM. The chain's CDR3 is CAAGGGRATDTQYF. The CDR3 DNA reads as TGTGCCGCAGGGGGCGGGAGGGCCACAGATACGCAGTATTTT.

The CDR3 nucleotides are TGTGCCAGCAGCTTATGGAACTATGAAACAGATACGCAGTATTTT. It is translated as CASSLWNYETDTQYF. The chain joins TRBV7-2 to TRBJ2-3; the D is unclear. This CDR3 contains 15 residues. CDR1 and CDR2 (germline): SGHTA, FQGNSA. Trimming left V 2 bases short and J 3 bases short, with 12 bases between.

This clone was counted only a few times. The rearrangement links TRBV7-9 to TRBJ2-6; possibly TRBD1 for D (6 bases). V dropped 5 bases and J dropped 0 bases, with 14 bases sitting between them. The V gene's germline CDR1 is SEHNR and CDR2 FQNEAQ (reference sequence). The CDR3 loop spans 17 amino acids. Here the CDR3 reads CASSPSWTVSGANVLTF. DNA for the CDR3: TGTGCCAGCAGCCCCTCCTGGACAGTCTCTGGGGCCAACGTCCTGACTTTC.

The chain carries TRBV24-1 and TRBJ2-2, with 8 bases fitting TRBD1. Germline lookup yields CDR1 KGHDR and CDR2 SFDVKD. The CDR3 loop spans 15 amino acids. The J segment lost 4 bases and the V segment lost 5 bases, leaving 5 bases of the junction unmatched. The CDR3 nucleotides are TGTGCCACCAGTGGGGACAGGAGCCTCACCGGGGAGCTGTTTTTT. Amino acid sequence: CATSGDRSLTGELFF.

The chain carries TRBV24-1 and TRBJ2-3, with TRBD1 as a possible D gene (6 bases). Per the germline V gene, CDR1 is KGHDR and CDR2 is SFDVKD. This CDR3 has 15 residues. Trimming stripped 3 bases from V and 1 base from J, with 10 bases between. This CDR3 is CATSDTGSGTDTQYF. CDR3 bases: TGTGCCACCAGTGATACAGGGTCGGGCACAGATACGCAGTATTTT.

This clone was picked up a small number of times. The chain joins TRBV20-1 to TRBJ1-3; D is uncertain. The germline V gene has CDR1 DFQATT and CDR2 SNEGSKA (reference sequence). V lost 3 bases to trimming and J lost 0 bases, with 12 bases between them. This CDR3 is built from 15 residues. CDR3 sequence: CSASPTSGSGNTIYF. The DNA of the CDR3 is TGCAGTGCTAGTCCAACCTCCGGCTCTGGAAACACCATATATTTT.

The chain links TRBV7-9 to TRBJ2-1; TRBD1 matches 7 bases. V lost 3 bases, J lost 5 bases, and 13 bases stayed unmatched. The CDR3 length is 17 residues. Germline CDR1 reads SEHNR; CDR2 reads FQNEAQ (reference sequence). The CDR3, as DNA: TGTGCCAGCAGCTTGCCTCCACCGACAGGGATGAACAATGAGCAGTTCTTC. Protein product: CASSLPPPTGMNNEQFF.

This clone has a single count. The V call is TRBV20-1, the J call TRBJ2-7, with TRBD2 identical over 10 bases. Germline V gives CDR1 DFQATT, CDR2 SNEGSKA (reference sequence). This CDR3 region has 14 residues. Trimming cost V 3 bases and J 1 base; bases outside gene matches: 3. This CDR3 reads CSASTGLASYEQYF. The CDR3 bases are TGCAGTGCTAGTACGGGACTAGCGTCCTACGAGCAGTACTTC.

This chain joins TRBV5-1 and TRBJ2-1, with a possible D match to TRBD2 (6 bases). V lost 5 bases and J 4 bases, leaving 19 bases between the germline ends. The CDR3 extends over 16 amino acids. Germline CDR1 SGHRS, CDR2 YFSETQ. CDR3 protein: CASSLAGLAEYNEQFF. DNA for the CDR3: TGCGCCAGCAGTCTTGCCGGATTAGCGGAGTACAATGAGCAGTTCTTC.

This clone is a singleton in its sample. J is TRBJ2-1 and V is TRBV3-1 (or the pseudogene TRBV3-2); TRBD2 matches 11 bases. Trimming cost V 0 bases and J 7 bases; bases outside gene matches: 8. This CDR3 has 17 amino acids. CDR1 and CDR2 (germline): LGHDT, YNNKEL (reference sequence). CDR3: CASSQDFVAGGKNEQFF. Here the CDR3 DNA reads TGTGCCAGCAGCCAAGATTTTGTAGCGGGAGGGAAGAATGAGCAGTTCTTC.

The J gene is TRBJ2-7, the V gene TRBV5-4; TRBD1 might be the D (5 bases). Trimming took off 1 base at V and 4 bases at J, with 9 bases between the two ends. Looked up from germline, CDR1 is SGHNT and CDR2 is YYREEE (reference sequence). The CDR3 is 13 residues long. CDR3 sequence: CASSLSGIYEQYF. The DNA of the CDR3 is TGTGCCAGCAGCTTGTCAGGGATTTACGAGCAGTACTTC. Based on the CDR3 plus reference TRBV5-4 and TRBJ2-7, the full variable domain is ETGVTQSPTHLIKTRGQQVTLRCSSQSGHNTVSWYQQALGQGPQFIFQYYREEENGRGNFPPRFSGLQFPNYSSELNVNALELDDSALYLCASSLSGIYEQYFGPGTRLTVT.

The V gene is TRBV9, the J gene TRBJ2-1, with 8 bases fitting TRBD2. The CDR3 has 16 residues. CDR1 and CDR2 from the germline V gene are SGDLS and YYNGEE. V lost 3 bases, J lost 3 bases, and 8 bases stayed unmatched. Here the CDR3 DNA reads TGTGCCAGCAGCGGCTCCGGGACTAGTCTCTACAATGAGCAGTTCTTC. Its translation is CASSGSGTSLYNEQFF.